This TCR beta chain comes out of a study of blood T cell repertoires in COVID-19. Study-wide context: Collection of acute and convalescent COVID-19 samples took place in the United States, Italy and Spain. Sample material is recorded as cDNA or gDNA derived from T cells, B-cell-depleted T cells, or PBMCs.

Source study methods: Amplification with reference gene primers provided the estimates of nucleated cell counts. Measured with immunoSEQ multiplex PCR; TCRdb has only the in-frame clones, and not every one. V and J calls and clone size are given by that table; D and trimming were obtained from the DNA. The data contain roughly 67,000 clones, roughly 84% of them singletons. CDR1 is SGHRS, CDR2 YFSETQ, per germline. The CDR3 extends over 19 amino acids. With 1 base clipped from V and 0 bases from J, the junction kept 12 bases outside the gene matches. The receptor was derived from a man in his forties or fifties with active COVID-19. Sequences were obtained from peripheral blood. This sequence joins TRBV5-1 and TRBJ1-4; 7 bases map to TRBD1. The CDR3 nucleotides read TGCGCCAGCAGCTTGTTTAGTTCGGACAGGATTGCAACTAATGAAAAACTGTTTTTT. Its protein is CASSLFSSDRIATNEKLFF.